Listed below are T cell receptor beta chains from one sample, sequenced in a study of neoadjuvant nivolumab and ipilimumab in lung cancer. This table comes from immunoSEQ multiplex PCR, and its TCRdb copy is limited to in-frame clones, with some not included. The sample includes nearly 7,500 clones, approximately 89% of them seen just once. This sample comprised tumor tissue, obtained after neoadjuvant nivolumab, alone or with ipilimumab, at or shortly before surgery. The receptors were sampled from an adult with non-small cell lung cancer. Each CDR3 is given with its conserved first and last residue. Fields, in order: V gene, CDR3 protein.

v_gene: TRBV18
CDR3aa: CASSPRDIASPLHF

v_gene: TRBV5-1
CDR3aa: CASRQRGKHEQYF

v_gene: TRBV5-1
CDR3aa: CASSLVVGRGETQYF

v_gene: TRBV25-1
CDR3aa: CASSESYYGYTF

v_gene: TRBV2
CDR3aa: CASSYMANYGYTF

v_gene: TRBV5-1
CDR3aa: CASSLQGAGANEKLFF

v_gene: TRBV7-9
CDR3aa: CASSGTANTEAFF

v_gene: TRBV18
CDR3aa: CASSSRVTDTQYF

v_gene: TRBV2
CDR3aa: CASSESRNDQPQHF

v_gene: TRBV18
CDR3aa: CASSPESDYGYTF

v_gene: TRBV5-1
CDR3aa: CASSVYSGYMNTEAFF

v_gene: TRBV6-5
CDR3aa: CASRTGSGAQYF

v_gene: TRBV5-1
CDR3aa: CASSSGGQNEQFF

v_gene: TRBV27
CDR3aa: CASTQAGGDYEQYF

v_gene: TRBV6-1
CDR3aa: CASSALPGRTYF

v_gene: TRBV11-3
CDR3aa: CASSHGQGNSPLHF

v_gene: TRBV5-6
CDR3aa: CASNTRGQGATNEKLFF

v_gene: TRBV5-1
CDR3aa: CASSPGGSPRTDTQYF

v_gene: TRBV18
CDR3aa: CASSPDTGVATEAFF

v_gene: TRBV4-2
CDR3aa: CASSQGSYRSSGNTIYF

v_gene: TRBV11-2
CDR3aa: CASTRSRSGNTIYF

v_gene: TRBV7-9
CDR3aa: CASSLGVRGNQPQHF

v_gene: TRBV6-5
CDR3aa: CASSPDRDYGYTF

v_gene: TRBV5-1
CDR3aa: CASSPVPGGAGDTQYF

v_gene: TRBV5-4
CDR3aa: CASSLGARPTYEQYF

v_gene: TRBV29-1
CDR3aa: CSGGQGFTGELFF

v_gene: TRBV7-2
CDR3aa: CASSLGSASAGYEQYF

v_gene: TRBV5-4
CDR3aa: CASSAPGQRQETQYF